The 24 T cell receptor beta chains listed next were all sequenced from one sample in a study of blood T cell repertoires in COVID-19. Clones were read by immunoSEQ multiplex PCR, and TCRdb kept only the in-frame ones, dropping some. The sample comprises about 130,000 clones, more than 80% of which are singletons, and 9% to 15% rests with the top ten. The specimen was peripheral blood. The receptors were sampled from a woman aged 55-70 years with acute or convalescent COVID-19.

This clone has only one observation. This chain uses TRBV2 with TRBJ2-2; the match to TRBD2 covers 11 bases. The germline gives CDR1 SNHLY, CDR2 FYNNEI. The CDR3 is made up of 15 amino acids. The J segment lost 3 bases and the V segment lost 4 bases, leaving 1 base of the junction unmatched. In nucleotides, the CDR3 is TGTGCCAGCAGTGGACTAGCGGGGTACACCGGGGAGCTGTTTTTT. It translates to CASSGLAGYTGELFF.

This clone turned up a few times. This rearrangement joins TRBV23-1 to TRBJ1-1; 8 bases are shared with TRBD1. TRBV23-1 is placed among ORFs of uncertain function. With 2 bases clipped from V and 4 bases from J, the junction kept 15 bases outside the gene matches. The CDR3 runs 18 residues. CDR3 region: CASSQIPVAGGVVTEAFF. CDR3 nucleotide sequence: TGCGCCAGCAGTCAAATCCCCGTCGCAGGGGGCGTCGTCACTGAAGCTTTCTTT.

The chain joins TRBV2 to TRBJ2-4, with D perhaps TRBD1 (5 bases). V was pared by 8 bases and J by 6 bases, with 14 bases between. Germline V gene sequence: CDR1 SNHLY, CDR2 FYNNEI. This CDR3 comprises 13 residues. The CDR3: CASLLGQGNIQYF. As DNA, the CDR3 is TGTGCCAGCCTCTTGGGGCAGGGAAACATTCAGTACTTC.

In its sample, this clone was seen once. The CDR3 sequence: CASSFGQLNTGELFF. The CDR3 DNA reads as TGCGCCAGCAGCTTCGGACAGCTAAACACCGGGGAGCTGTTTTTT. The rearrangement joins TRBV5-1 to TRBJ2-2; D might be TRBD1 (6 bases). The germline V and J ends were trimmed by 2 bases and 2 bases, with 10 bases remaining between them. This CDR3 has 15 residues. Germline CDR1 SGHRS, CDR2 YFSETQ. The full variable domain, completed using reference TRBV5-1 and TRBJ2-2, is KAGVTQTPRYLIKTRGQQVTLSCSPISGHRSVSWYQQTPGQGLQFLFEYFSETQRNKGNFPGRFSGRQFSNSRSEMNVSTLELGDSALYLCASSFGQLNTGELFFGEGSRLTVL.

The V gene is TRBV19, the J gene TRBJ2-6; D call uncertain. V was trimmed by 10 bases and J by 1 base, leaving 5 bases between them. Germline CDR1 reads LNHDA; CDR2 reads SQIVND (reference sequence). The CDR3 has 12 residues. CDR3 protein: CATRSGANVLTF. The CDR3 coding sequence is TGTGCCACTCGGTCTGGGGCCAACGTCCTGACTTTC.

This rearrangement joins TRBV7-8 to TRBJ1-1; D gene uncertain. Per germline, CDR1 SGHVS and CDR2 FQNEAQ. This CDR3 has 14 residues. Trimming removed 5 bases at V and 4 bases at J, with 14 bases between. The chain's CDR3 is CASSPGRGGTEAFF. In DNA form, the CDR3 reads TGTGCCAGCAGCCCGGGCCGGGGAGGCACTGAAGCTTTCTTT.

The chain carries TRBV2 and TRBJ1-6, with TRBD1 matching 7 bases. CDR3 length: 18 amino acids. V shed 5 bases and J 9 bases; nucleotides not matched to a gene: 19. Germline loops: CDR1 SNHLY, CDR2 FYNNEI. The DNA of the CDR3 is TGTGCCAGCAGTCCAAGAGAACAGACAGGGATTGTAAGTTCACCCCTCCACTTT. This sequence encodes CASSPREQTGIVSSPLHF. The variable domain in full, completed from reference TRBV2 and TRBJ1-6, reads EPEVTQTPSHQVTQMGQEVILRCVPISNHLYFYWYRQILGQKVEFLVSFYNNEISEKSEIFDDQFSVERPDGSNFTLKIRSTKLEDSAMYFCASSPREQTGIVSSPLHFGNGTRLTVT.

V gene TRBV6-5 combines with J gene TRBJ2-3; TRBD2 agrees at 8 bases. After removal of 4 bases from V and 0 bases from J, the junction contained 6 bases not matched to a gene. Germline CDR1 reads MNHEY; CDR2 reads SVGAGI. This CDR3 has 16 residues. The CDR3 reads CASSSPGGLSTDTQYF. The CDR3 DNA reads as TGTGCCAGCAGTTCTCCGGGGGGGCTTAGCACAGATACGCAGTATTTT.

CDR3 loop: CATSDLTSDYTDTQYF. DNA for the CDR3: TGTGCCACCAGTGATCTGACTAGCGACTACACAGATACGCAGTATTTT. The chain combines TRBV24-1 with TRBJ2-3; 8 positions agree with TRBD2. The CDR3 spans 16 residues. Germline loops: CDR1 KGHDR, CDR2 SFDVKD. J lost 2 bases, V lost 3 bases, and 6 bases had no gene match.

J is TRBJ2-3 and V is TRBV24-1; possible D gene TRBD1, 5 bases. CDR1 and CDR2 from the germline V gene are KGHDR and SFDVKD. CDR3 size: 15 residues. Trimming left V 3 bases short and J 4 bases short, with 13 bases between. CDR3 in DNA: TGTGCCACCAGTGATACGCGTGGGGCCGCAGATACGCAGTATTTT. Encoded protein: CATSDTRGAADTQYF.

Turning to this clone: At one boundary the junction diverges from the germline segment, which might be a read error. The V gene is TRBV6-1, the J gene TRBJ1-2, with D perhaps matching TRBD1 (5 bases). CDR1 and CDR2 from the germline V gene are MNHNS and SASEGT. The CDR3 spans 14 residues. CDR3 protein: CASSEGQGPNGYTF. The CDR3 DNA sequence: TGTGCCAGCAGTGAAGGGCAGGGTCCTAATGGGTACACCTTC.

The V gene is TRBV11-2, the J gene TRBJ1-2; TRBD1 might be the D (5 bases). The CDR3 is 14 amino acids. Trimming stripped 5 bases from V and 6 bases from J, with 16 bases between. Germline V gene sequence: CDR1 SGHAT, CDR2 FQNNGV. The CDR3 reads CASSLYRSPHGYTF. For the CDR3, the DNA is TGTGCCAGCAGCCTTTACAGGTCGCCACATGGCTACACCTTC.

The chain employs TRBV5-1 and TRBJ2-3; the D is unclear. Per the germline V gene, CDR1 is SGHRS and CDR2 is YFSETQ. Trimming left V 1 base short and J 4 bases short, with 10 bases between. The CDR3 sequence is 14 residues long. The CDR3 loop reads CASSLWAGSDTQYF. The DNA for the CDR3 is TGCGCCAGCAGCTTGTGGGCAGGATCAGATACGCAGTATTTT. Based on the CDR3 plus reference TRBV5-1 and TRBJ2-3, the full variable domain is KAGVTQTPRYLIKTRGQQVTLSCSPISGHRSVSWYQQTPGQGLQFLFEYFSETQRNKGNFPGRFSGRQFSNSRSEMNVSTLELGDSALYLCASSLWAGSDTQYFGPGTRLTVL.

The chain links TRBV6-5 to TRBJ2-1, with D unclear. CDR1 is MNHEY, CDR2 SVGAGI, per germline. V lost 6 bases to trimming and J lost 7 bases, with 13 bases between them. The CDR3 spans 13 residues. Written as DNA, the CDR3 is TGTGCCAGCAGACTCGAAGTCTATAATGAGCAGTTCTTC. Translation gives CASRLEVYNEQFF.

The rearrangement joins TRBV6-4 to TRBJ2-3; 11 bases line up with TRBD2. V gave up 4 bases and J gave up 2 bases; unmatched junction bases: 5. Germline CDR1 and CDR2: MRHNA and SNTAGT. The CDR3 has 16 residues. The CDR3 loop reads CASSGLAGGLTDTQYF. CDR3 in DNA: TGTGCCAGCAGTGGCCTAGCGGGGGGCCTCACAGATACGCAGTATTTT.

The chain uses TRBV29-1 and TRBJ2-1; 10 bases line up with TRBD2. This CDR3 spans 12 amino acids. CDR1 and CDR2 (germline): SQVTM, ANQGSEA. The V segment lost 8 bases and the J segment 6 bases; nucleotides outside the gene matches: 4. The chain's CDR3 is CSWRLAGNEQFF. The CDR3 DNA reads TGCAGCTGGAGACTAGCGGGCAATGAGCAGTTCTTC.

This chain joins TRBV9 and TRBJ2-2; tentatively, D is TRBD1 (6 bases). CDR1 and CDR2 (germline): SGDLS, YYNGEE. Trimming shortened V by 4 bases and J by 7 bases, and 29 bases separated the two germline ends. This CDR3 has 19 amino acids. The CDR3 protein is CASSPLGRRAKGERGELFF. For the CDR3, the DNA is TGTGCCAGCAGCCCCCTAGGGCGGCGAGCCAAGGGGGAACGCGGGGAGCTGTTTTTT.

The rearrangement links TRBV18 to TRBJ2-5; D is undetermined. Trimming shortened V by 2 bases and J by 5 bases, and 12 bases separated the two germline ends. The germline V gene has CDR1 KGHSH and CDR2 LQKENI. There are 14 residues in the CDR3. The DNA of the CDR3 is TGTGCCAGCTCACCAGATTTAAATCGGGAGACCCAGTACTTC. Translating it yields CASSPDLNRETQYF.

The CDR3 region has the DNA TGCGCCAGCAGCCTGTGGGACAAACAAGAGACCCAGTACTTC. Translating it yields CASSLWDKQETQYF. This rearrangement joins TRBV5-1 to TRBJ2-5, with a weak D call TRBD1 (6 bases). V was trimmed by 4 bases and J by 2 bases, leaving 12 bases between them. The CDR3 sequence is 14 residues long. Germline CDR1 and CDR2: SGHRS and YFSETQ.

The chain joins TRBV12-3 or TRBV12-4 to TRBJ2-3, with 8 bases identical to TRBD1. This CDR3 has 13 residues. The V gene end was trimmed by 6 bases and the J gene end by 5 bases; junction bases not matched to a gene: 4. CDR3 sequence reads: CASRGTGIDTQYF. DNA of the CDR3: TGTGCCAGCAGGGGGACAGGTATAGATACGCAGTATTTT.

The chain is built from TRBV5-5 and TRBJ1-1; D remains ambiguous. V lost 4 bases to trimming and J lost 0 bases, with 10 bases between them. The CDR3 sequence is 14 residues long. Germline V lookup: CDR1 SGHKS, CDR2 YYEKEE (reference sequence). This CDR3 is CASSPRVVNTEAFF. The CDR3 DNA reads as TGTGCCAGCAGCCCGCGAGTAGTGAACACTGAAGCTTTCTTT. Variable domain in full (rest from reference TRBV5-5 and TRBJ1-1): DAGVTQSPTHLIKTRGQQVTLRCSPISGHKSVSWYQQVLGQGPQFIFQYYEKEERGRGNFPDRFSARQFPNYSSELNVNALLLGDSALYLCASSPRVVNTEAFFGQGTRLTVV.

This clone came up once. This chain connects TRBV2 to TRBJ2-5; no clear D gene. V was pared by 5 bases and J by 1 base, with 2 bases between. Germline V lookup: CDR1 SNHLY, CDR2 FYNNEI. The CDR3 has 11 amino acids. CDR3 region: CASSLQETQYF. CDR3 nucleotide sequence: TGTGCCAGCAGTCTCCAAGAGACCCAGTACTTC.

V gene TRBV5-1 combines with J gene TRBJ2-5; 10 positions match TRBD1. V was clipped by 3 bases and J by 5 bases; unmatched bases: 19. The CDR3 length is 19 residues. In germline, CDR1 is SGHRS, CDR2 YFSETQ. The CDR3 here is CASSSPGQGSTSPRETQYF. The CDR3 DNA reads as TGCGCCAGCAGCTCTCCGGGACAGGGGTCCACCTCGCCCCGGGAGACCCAGTACTTC.

V is TRBV7-3 and J is TRBJ2-5; 9 positions match TRBD1. The junction had 4 bases not matched to a gene; V was cut back by 5 bases and J by 3 bases. The CDR3 is made up of 14 amino acids. The germline gives CDR1 SGHTA, CDR2 FQGTGA. CDR3 protein: CASSTTGGKETQYF. The DNA of the CDR3 is TGTGCCAGCAGCACGACAGGGGGGAAAGAGACCCAGTACTTC.